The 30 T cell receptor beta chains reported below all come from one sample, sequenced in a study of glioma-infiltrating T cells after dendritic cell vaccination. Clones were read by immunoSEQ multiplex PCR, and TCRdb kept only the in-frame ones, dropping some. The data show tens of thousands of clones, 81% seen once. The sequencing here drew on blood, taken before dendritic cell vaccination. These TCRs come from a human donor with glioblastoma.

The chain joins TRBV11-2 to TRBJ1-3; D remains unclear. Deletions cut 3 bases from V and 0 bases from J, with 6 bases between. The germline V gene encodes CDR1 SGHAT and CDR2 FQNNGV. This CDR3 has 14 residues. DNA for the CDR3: TGTGCCAGCAGCTTGAGTGGCTCTGGAAACACCATATATTTT. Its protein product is CASSLSGSGNTIYF.

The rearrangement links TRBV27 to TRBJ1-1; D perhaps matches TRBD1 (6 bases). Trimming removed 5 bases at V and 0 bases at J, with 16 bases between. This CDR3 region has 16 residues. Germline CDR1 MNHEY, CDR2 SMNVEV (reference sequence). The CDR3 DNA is TGTGCCAGCAGTCCCACAGGGTACGTAATGAACACTGAAGCTTTCTTT. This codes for CASSPTGYVMNTEAFF.

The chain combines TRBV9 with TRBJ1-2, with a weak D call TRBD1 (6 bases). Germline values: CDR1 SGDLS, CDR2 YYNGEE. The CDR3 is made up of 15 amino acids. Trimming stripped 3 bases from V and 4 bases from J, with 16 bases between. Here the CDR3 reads CASSARPGVSYGYTF. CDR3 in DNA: TGTGCCAGCAGCGCGAGACCAGGGGTCTCCTATGGCTACACCTTC.

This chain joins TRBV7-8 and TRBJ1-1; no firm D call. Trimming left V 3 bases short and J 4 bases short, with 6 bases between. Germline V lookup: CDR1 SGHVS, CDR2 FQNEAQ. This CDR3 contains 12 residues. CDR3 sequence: CASSLGPTEAFF. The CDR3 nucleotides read TGTGCCAGCAGCTTGGGCCCCACTGAAGCTTTCTTT.

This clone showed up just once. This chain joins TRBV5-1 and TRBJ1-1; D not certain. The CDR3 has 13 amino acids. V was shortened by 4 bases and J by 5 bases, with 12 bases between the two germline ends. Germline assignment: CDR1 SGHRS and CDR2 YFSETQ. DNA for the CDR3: TGCGCCAGCAGCCTGGGAGTTGCGACTGAAGCTTTCTTT. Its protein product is CASSLGVATEAFF.

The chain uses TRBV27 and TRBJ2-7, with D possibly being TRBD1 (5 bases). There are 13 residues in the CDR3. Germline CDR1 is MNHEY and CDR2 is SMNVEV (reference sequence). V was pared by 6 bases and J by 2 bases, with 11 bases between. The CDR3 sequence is CASSVGRTYEQYF. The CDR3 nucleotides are TGTGCCAGCAGCGTGGGGCGGACCTACGAGCAGTACTTC.

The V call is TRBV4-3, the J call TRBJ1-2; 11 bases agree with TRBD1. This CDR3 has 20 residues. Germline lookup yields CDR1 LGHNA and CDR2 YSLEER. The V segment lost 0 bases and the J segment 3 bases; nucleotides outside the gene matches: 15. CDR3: CASSQEFLVRTGGADYGYTF. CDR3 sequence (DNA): TGCGCCAGCAGCCAAGAATTTCTAGTACGGACAGGGGGCGCAGACTATGGCTACACCTTC.

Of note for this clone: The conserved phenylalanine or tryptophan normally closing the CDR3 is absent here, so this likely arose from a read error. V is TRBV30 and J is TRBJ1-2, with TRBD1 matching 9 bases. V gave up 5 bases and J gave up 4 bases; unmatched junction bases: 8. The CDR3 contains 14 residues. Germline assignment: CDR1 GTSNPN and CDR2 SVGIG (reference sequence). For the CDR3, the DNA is TGTGCCTGGGACCCGGGACAGGGTATCTATGGCTACACCCTC. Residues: CAWDPGQGIYGYTL.

The CDR3 nucleotides are TGTGCTAGTGGTTTCTATTTCGGAGGAGGGATCGCCTACGAGCAGTACTTC. Encoded protein: CASGFYFGGGIAYEQYF. This chain uses TRBV12-5 with TRBJ2-7; the D gene is possibly TRBD2 (6 bases). This CDR3 contains 17 residues. CDR1 is LGHNT and CDR2 is FRNRAP in the germline V gene. V lost 3 bases and J lost 2, with 20 bases in between.

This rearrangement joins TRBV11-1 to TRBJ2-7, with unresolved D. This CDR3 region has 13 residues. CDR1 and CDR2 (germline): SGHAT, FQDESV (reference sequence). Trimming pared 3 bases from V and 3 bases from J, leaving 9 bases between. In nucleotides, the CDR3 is TGTGCCAGCAGCTTGGGCCACAGCTACGAGCAGTACTTC. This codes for CASSLGHSYEQYF.

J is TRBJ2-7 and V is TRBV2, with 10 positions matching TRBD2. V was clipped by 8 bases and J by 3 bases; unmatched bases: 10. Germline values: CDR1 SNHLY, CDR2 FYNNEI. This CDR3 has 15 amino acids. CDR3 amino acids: CASRPSSGGYYEQYF. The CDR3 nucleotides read TGTGCCAGCCGCCCCTCTAGCGGGGGTTACTACGAGCAGTACTTC.

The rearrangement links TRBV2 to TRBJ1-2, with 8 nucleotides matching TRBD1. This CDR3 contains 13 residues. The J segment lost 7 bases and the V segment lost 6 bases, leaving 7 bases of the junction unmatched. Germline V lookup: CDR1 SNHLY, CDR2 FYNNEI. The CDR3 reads CASSATGVGGYTF. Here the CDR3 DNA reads TGTGCCAGCAGCGCGACAGGGGTGGGTGGCTACACCTTC.

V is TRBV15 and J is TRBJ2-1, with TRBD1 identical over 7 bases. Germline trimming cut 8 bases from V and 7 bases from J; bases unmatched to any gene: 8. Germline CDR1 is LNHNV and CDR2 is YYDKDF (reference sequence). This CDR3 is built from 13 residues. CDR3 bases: TGTGCCACCTCAGGGGGTGGTGGTAATGAGCAGTTCTTC. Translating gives CATSGGGGNEQFF.

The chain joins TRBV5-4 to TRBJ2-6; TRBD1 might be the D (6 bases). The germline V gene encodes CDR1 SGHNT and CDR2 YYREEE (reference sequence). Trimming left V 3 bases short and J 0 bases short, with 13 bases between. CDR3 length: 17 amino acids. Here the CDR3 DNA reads TGTGCCAGCAGCTGGACAGCGCTTCCCTCTGGGGCCAACGTCCTGACTTTC. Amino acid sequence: CASSWTALPSGANVLTF.

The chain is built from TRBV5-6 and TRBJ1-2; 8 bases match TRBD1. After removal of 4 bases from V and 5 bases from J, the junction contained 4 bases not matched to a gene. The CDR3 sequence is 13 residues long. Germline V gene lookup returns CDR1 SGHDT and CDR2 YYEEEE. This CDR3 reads CASSPQGAYGYTF. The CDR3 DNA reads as TGTGCCAGCAGCCCGCAGGGGGCTTATGGCTACACCTTC.

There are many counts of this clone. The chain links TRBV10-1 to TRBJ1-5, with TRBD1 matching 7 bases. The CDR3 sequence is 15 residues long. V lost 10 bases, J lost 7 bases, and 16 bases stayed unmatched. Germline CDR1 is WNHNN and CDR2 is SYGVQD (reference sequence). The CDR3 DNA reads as TGCGCCATCGACTGGACAGGCCGCCGTTTACAGCCCCAGCATTTT. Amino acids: CAIDWTGRRLQPQHF.

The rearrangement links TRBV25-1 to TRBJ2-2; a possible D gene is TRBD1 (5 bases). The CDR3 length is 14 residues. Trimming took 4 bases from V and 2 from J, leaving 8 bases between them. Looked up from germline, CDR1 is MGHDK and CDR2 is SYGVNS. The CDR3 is CASSGQINTGELFF. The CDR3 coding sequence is TGTGCCAGCAGTGGACAGATAAACACCGGGGAGCTGTTTTTT.

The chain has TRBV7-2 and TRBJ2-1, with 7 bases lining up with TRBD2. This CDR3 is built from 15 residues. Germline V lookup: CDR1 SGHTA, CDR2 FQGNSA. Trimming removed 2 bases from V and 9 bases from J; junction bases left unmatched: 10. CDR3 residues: CASSLLQRGLGEQFF. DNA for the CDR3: TGTGCCAGCAGCTTATTGCAGCGGGGTTTGGGTGAGCAGTTCTTC. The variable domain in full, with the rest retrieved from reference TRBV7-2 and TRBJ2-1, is GAGVSQSPSNKVTEKGKDVELRCDPISGHTALYWYRQSLGQGLEFLIYFQGNSAPDKSGLPSDRFSAERTGGSVSTLTIQRTQQEDSAVYLCASSLLQRGLGEQFFGPGTRLTVL.

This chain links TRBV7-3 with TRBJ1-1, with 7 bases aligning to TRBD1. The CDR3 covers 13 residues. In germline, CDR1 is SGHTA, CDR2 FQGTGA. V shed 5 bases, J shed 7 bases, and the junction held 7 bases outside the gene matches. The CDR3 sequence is CASSTLRDSEAFF. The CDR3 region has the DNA TGTGCCAGCAGCACCTTAAGGGACAGTGAAGCTTTCTTT.

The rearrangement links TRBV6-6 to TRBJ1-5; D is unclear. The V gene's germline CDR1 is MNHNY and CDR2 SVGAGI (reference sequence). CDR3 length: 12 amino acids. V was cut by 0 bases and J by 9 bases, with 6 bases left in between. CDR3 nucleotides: TGTGCCAGCAGTTACTCCAACGGGCCCCAGCATTTT. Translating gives CASSYSNGPQHF.

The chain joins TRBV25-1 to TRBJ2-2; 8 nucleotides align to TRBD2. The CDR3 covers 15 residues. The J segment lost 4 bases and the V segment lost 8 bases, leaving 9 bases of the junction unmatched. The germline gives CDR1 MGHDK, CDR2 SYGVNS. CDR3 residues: CASSRGAPGTGELFF. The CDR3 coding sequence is TGTGCCAGCTCGCGGGGGGCCCCGGGCACCGGGGAGCTGTTTTTT.

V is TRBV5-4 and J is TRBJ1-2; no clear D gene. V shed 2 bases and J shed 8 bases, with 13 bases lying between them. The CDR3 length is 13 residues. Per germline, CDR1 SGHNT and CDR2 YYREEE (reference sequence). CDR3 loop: CASSLSSGGGYTF. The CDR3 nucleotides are TGTGCCAGCAGCTTATCATCGGGTGGCGGCTACACCTTC.

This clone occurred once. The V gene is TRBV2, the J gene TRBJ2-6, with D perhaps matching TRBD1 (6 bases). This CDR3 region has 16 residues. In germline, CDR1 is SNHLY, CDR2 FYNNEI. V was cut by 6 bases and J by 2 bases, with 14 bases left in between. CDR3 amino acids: CASRGYTGPGANVLTF. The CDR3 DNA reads TGTGCCAGCAGGGGTTATACAGGGCCTGGGGCCAACGTCCTGACTTTC.

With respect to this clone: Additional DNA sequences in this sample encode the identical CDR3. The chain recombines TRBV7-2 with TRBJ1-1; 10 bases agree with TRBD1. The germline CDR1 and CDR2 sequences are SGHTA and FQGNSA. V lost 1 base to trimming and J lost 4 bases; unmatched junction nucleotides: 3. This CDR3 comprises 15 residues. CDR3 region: CASSLGDRGGTEAFF. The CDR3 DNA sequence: TGTGCCAGCAGCTTAGGGGACAGGGGCGGCACTGAAGCTTTCTTT.

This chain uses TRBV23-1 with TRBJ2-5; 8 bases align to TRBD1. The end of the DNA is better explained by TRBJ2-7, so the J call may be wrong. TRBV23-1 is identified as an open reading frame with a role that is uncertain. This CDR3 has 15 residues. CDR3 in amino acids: CANSQKGQGAYEQYF. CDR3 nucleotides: TGCGCCAACAGCCAAAAGGGGCAGGGGGCATACGAGCAGTACTTC.

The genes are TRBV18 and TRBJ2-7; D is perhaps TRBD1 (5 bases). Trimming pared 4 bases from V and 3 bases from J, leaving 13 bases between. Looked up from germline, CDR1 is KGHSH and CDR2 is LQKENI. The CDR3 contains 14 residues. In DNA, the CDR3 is TGTGCCAGCTCACGGGCTGGACAAAACTACGAGCAGTACTTC. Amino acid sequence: CASSRAGQNYEQYF.

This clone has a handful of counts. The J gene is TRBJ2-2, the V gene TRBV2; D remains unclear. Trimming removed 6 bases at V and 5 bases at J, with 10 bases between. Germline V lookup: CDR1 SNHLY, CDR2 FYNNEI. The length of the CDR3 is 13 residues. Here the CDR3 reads CASSKTDTGELFF. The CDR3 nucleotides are TGTGCCAGCAGCAAGACTGATACCGGGGAGCTGTTTTTT.

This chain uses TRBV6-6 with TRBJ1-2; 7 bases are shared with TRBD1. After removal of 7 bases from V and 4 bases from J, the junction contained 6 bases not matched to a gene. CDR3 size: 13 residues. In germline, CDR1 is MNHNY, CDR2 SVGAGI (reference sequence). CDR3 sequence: CASNQGQVYGYTF. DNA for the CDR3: TGTGCCAGCAACCAAGGACAGGTCTATGGCTACACCTTC.

CDR3: CASSHVGQDSNYGYTF. CDR3 sequence (DNA): TGTGCCAGCAGCCATGTCGGACAGGACAGTAACTATGGCTACACCTTC. V and J are TRBV4-2 and TRBJ1-2; TRBD1 matches 7 bases. The trim removed 3 bases at V and 1 base at J, leaving 8 bases unmatched. Germline loops: CDR1 LGHNA, CDR2 YNFKEQ. This CDR3 is built from 16 residues.

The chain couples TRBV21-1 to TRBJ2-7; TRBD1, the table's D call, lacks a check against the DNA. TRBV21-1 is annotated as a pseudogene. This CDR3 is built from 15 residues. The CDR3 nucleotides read TGTGCCAGCACCGCGGGGGACAGGGGCCCCGGGGAGCAGTACTTC. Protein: CASTAGDRGPGEQYF.